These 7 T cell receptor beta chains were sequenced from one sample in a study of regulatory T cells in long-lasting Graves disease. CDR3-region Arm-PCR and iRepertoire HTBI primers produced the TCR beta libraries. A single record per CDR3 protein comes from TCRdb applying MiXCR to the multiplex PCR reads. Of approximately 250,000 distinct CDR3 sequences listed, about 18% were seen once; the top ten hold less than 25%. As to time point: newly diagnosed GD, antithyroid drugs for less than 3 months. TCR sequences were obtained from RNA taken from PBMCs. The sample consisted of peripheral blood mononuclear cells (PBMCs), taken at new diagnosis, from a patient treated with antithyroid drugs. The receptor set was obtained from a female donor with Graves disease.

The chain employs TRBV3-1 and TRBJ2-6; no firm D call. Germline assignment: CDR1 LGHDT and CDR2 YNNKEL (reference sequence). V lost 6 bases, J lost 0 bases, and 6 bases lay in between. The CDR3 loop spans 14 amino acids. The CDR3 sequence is CASRQISGANVLTF. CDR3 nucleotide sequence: TGTGCCAGCAGACAAATCTCTGGGGCCAACGTCCTGACTTTC. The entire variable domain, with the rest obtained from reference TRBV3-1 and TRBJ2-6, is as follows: DTAVSQTPKYLVTQMGNDKSIKCEQNLGHDTMYWYKQDSKKFLKIMFSYNNKELIINETVPNRFSPKSPDKAHLNLHINSLELGDSAVYFCASRQISGANVLTFGAGSRLTVL.

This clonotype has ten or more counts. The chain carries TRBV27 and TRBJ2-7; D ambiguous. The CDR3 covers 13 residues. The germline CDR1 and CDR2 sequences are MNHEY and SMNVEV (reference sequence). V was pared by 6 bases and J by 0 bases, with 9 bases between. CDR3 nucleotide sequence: TGTGCCAGCAGCCGCTATCCCTCCTACGAGCAGTACTTC. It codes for CASSRYPSYEQYF.

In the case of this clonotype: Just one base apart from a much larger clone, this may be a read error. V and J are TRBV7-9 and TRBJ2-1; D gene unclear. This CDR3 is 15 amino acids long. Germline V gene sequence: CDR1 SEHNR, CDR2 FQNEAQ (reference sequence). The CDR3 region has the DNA TGTGCTAGCAGCCCTGGGGTCAGCTCCTACAATGAGCAGTTCTTC. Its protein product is CASSPGVSSYNEQFF. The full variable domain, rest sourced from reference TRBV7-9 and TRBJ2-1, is DTGVSQNPRHKITKRGQNVTFRCDPISEHNRLYWYRQTLGQGPEFLTYFQNEAQLEKSRLLSDRFSAERPKGSFSTLEIQRTEQGDSAMYLCASSPGVSSYNEQFFGPGTRLTVL.

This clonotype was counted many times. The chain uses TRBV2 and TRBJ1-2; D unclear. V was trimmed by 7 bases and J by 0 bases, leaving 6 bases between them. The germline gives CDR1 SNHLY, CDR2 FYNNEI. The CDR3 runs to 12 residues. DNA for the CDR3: TGTGCCAGCACGTCTTCTAACTATGGCTACACCTTC. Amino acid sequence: CASTSSNYGYTF.

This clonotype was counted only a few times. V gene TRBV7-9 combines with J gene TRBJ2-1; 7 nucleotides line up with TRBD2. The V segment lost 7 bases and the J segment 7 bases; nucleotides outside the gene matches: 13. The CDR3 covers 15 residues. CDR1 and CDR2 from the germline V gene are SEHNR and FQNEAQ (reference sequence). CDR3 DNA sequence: TGTGCCAGCACTCCTCGTGGGGAGGGCCAGAATGAGCAGTTCTTC. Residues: CASTPRGEGQNEQFF.

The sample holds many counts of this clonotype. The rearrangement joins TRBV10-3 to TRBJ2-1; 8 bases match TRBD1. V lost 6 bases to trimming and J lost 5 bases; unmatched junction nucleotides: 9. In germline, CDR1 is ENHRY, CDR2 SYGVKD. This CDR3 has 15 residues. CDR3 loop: CAISRTGSDNNEQFF. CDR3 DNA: TGTGCCATCAGCCGGACAGGGTCGGACAACAATGAGCAGTTCTTC.

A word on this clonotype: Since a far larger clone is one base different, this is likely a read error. The chain's CDR3 is CAISYDSTEAFF. The CDR3 nucleotides read TGTGCCATCAGTTATGATTCCACTGAAGCTTTCTTT. The J gene is TRBJ1-1, the V gene TRBV10-3; D gene unclear. Germline lookup yields CDR1 ENHRY and CDR2 SYGVKD. The CDR3 sequence is 12 residues long. V was clipped by 5 bases and J by 4 bases, with 8 bases between them.